Listed below are T cell receptor beta chains from one sample, sequenced in a study of cytomegalovirus exposure and HLA in healthy donors. TCRdb keeps only in-frame clones here, not all; method: immunoSEQ multiplex PCR. Here the sample spans roughly 300,000 clones, 80% to 90% being singletons. The sample was PBMCs. All receptors come from a man aged 35-49 years in good health and CMV-seropositive. Both conserved end residues are part of each CDR3. D genes are given only for firm matches. Size values are once, few and many counts, or a class for expanded clones, and some rows have none.

J: TRBJ2-1
D: -
V: TRBV27
size: -
CDR3: CASSPKYTGGYNEQFF
DNA: TGTGCCAGCAGTCCTAAGTATACCGGGGGCTACAATGAGCAGTTCTTC

J: TRBJ2-1
D: TRBD2
V: TRBV11-2
size: -
CDR3: CASSPIAGGPLNEQFF
DNA: TGTGCCAGCAGCCCTATAGCGGGAGGGCCATTGAATGAGCAGTTCTTC

J: TRBJ1-2
D: -
V: TRBV5-1
size: -
CDR3: CASSEPGGGYGYTF
DNA: TGCGCCAGCAGCGAACCGGGAGGAGGCTATGGCTACACCTTC

J: TRBJ1-1
D: -
V: TRBV27
size: -
CDR3: CASSFVGGNTEAFF
DNA: TGTGCCAGCAGTTTCGTGGGGGGGAACACTGAAGCTTTCTTT

J: TRBJ1-2
D: -
V: TRBV28
size: few
CDR3: CASSLEDFYGYTF
DNA: TGTGCCAGCAGTTTAGAGGACTTCTATGGCTACACCTTC

J: TRBJ1-6
D: -
V: TRBV1
size: -
CDR3: CTSSGTGSYSYNSPLHF
DNA: TGCACCAGCAGTGGAACAGGTTCGTACTCCTATAATTCACCCCTCCACTTT

J: TRBJ1-1
D: -
V: TRBV2
size: -
CDR3: CASSTIREAFF
DNA: TGTGCCAGCAGTACAATACGTGAAGCTTTCTTT

J: TRBJ2-5
D: TRBD1
V: TRBV10-3
size: once
CDR3: CAISESDRTGETQYF
DNA: TGTGCCATCAGTGAGTCGGATAGGACAGGAGAGACCCAGTACTTC

J: TRBJ2-5
D: -
V: TRBV9
size: once
CDR3: CASSVGGGWETQYF
DNA: TGTGCCAGCAGCGTAGGAGGTGGTTGGGAGACCCAGTACTTC

J: TRBJ2-1
D: TRBD2
V: TRBV29-1
size: once
CDR3: CSGQRESSYNEQFF
DNA: TGCAGCGGCCAGCGGGAGAGCTCCTACAATGAGCAGTTCTTC

J: TRBJ1-1
D: -
V: TRBV7-6
size: once
CDR3: CATLGQPNTEAFF
DNA: TGTGCCACTCTTGGACAGCCTAACACTGAAGCTTTCTTT

J: TRBJ2-7
D: -
V: TRBV7-9
size: -
CDR3: CASSSPSGAGSYEQYF
DNA: TGTGCCAGCAGCTCGCCCTCGGGAGCGGGCTCCTACGAGCAGTACTTC

J: TRBJ2-7
D: -
V: TRBV21-1
size: -
CDR3: CASSKAPGQGTTTDQYF
DNA: TGTGCCAGCAGCAAAGCGCCCGGACAGGGGACTACGACGGACCAGTACTTC

J: TRBJ2-7
D: TRBD1
V: TRBV9
size: -
CDR3: CASSDRTGVQYF
DNA: TGTGCCAGCAGCGACCGGACAGGGGTGCAGTACTTC

J: TRBJ2-6
D: -
V: TRBV14
size: -
CDR3: CASSQVPLLDGAGANVLTF
DNA: TGTGCCAGCAGCCAAGTCCCCCTTTTAGACGGGGCTGGGGCCAACGTCCTGACTTTC

J: TRBJ1-5
D: -
V: TRBV18
size: few
CDR3: CASSPPVQAVSNQPQHF
DNA: TGTGCCAGCTCACCACCGGTACAGGCCGTGAGCAATCAGCCCCAGCATTTT

J: TRBJ1-5
D: -
V: TRBV30
size: few
CDR3: CAWSVLSVDQPQHF
DNA: TGTGCCTGGAGTGTACTCAGCGTTGATCAGCCCCAGCATTTT

J: TRBJ2-1
D: TRBD2
V: TRBV27
size: once
CDR3: CASKSGGWGYNEQFF
DNA: TGTGCCAGCAAATCGGGGGGTTGGGGATACAATGAGCAGTTCTTC

J: TRBJ1-2
D: -
V: TRBV27
size: -
CDR3: CASSFLGTGDPYGYTF
DNA: TGTGCCAGCAGTTTCCTCGGGACGGGGGACCCCTATGGCTACACCTTC

J: TRBJ2-3
D: -
V: TRBV10-2
size: -
CDR3: CASTRAITDTQYF
DNA: TGCGCCAGCACGCGGGCCATCACAGATACGCAGTATTTT

J: TRBJ2-2
D: TRBD2
V: TRBV11-2
size: -
CDR3: CASTSLAGGPSGELFF
DNA: TGTGCCAGCACCTCCTTAGCGGGAGGGCCCTCCGGGGAGCTGTTTTTT

J: TRBJ2-7
D: -
V: TRBV5-1
size: -
CDR3: CASSNARDSGVYEQYF
DNA: TGCGCCAGCAGCAACGCACGGGACTCTGGGGTCTACGAGCAGTACTTC

J: TRBJ2-7
D: TRBD2
V: TRBV7-2
size: -
CDR3: CASSLVSGRISYEQYF
DNA: TGTGCCAGCAGCTTGGTTAGCGGGAGGATCTCCTACGAGCAGTACTTC

J: TRBJ2-2
D: TRBD2
V: TRBV7-3
size: once
CDR3: CASSFLAGGTGELFF
DNA: TGTGCCAGCAGCTTTCTAGCGGGAGGCACCGGGGAGCTGTTTTTT

J: TRBJ1-1
D: -
V: TRBV18
size: -
CDR3: CASSPGQKLNTEAFF
DNA: TGTGCCAGCTCACCAGGGCAGAAGTTGAACACTGAAGCTTTCTTT

J: TRBJ2-3
D: TRBD2
V: TRBV27
size: -
CDR3: CASGREGYFDTQYF
DNA: TGTGCCAGCGGTCGGGAGGGTTATTTTGATACGCAGTATTTT

J: TRBJ2-2
D: -
V: TRBV7-8
size: -
CDR3: CASSLWGGADTGELFF
DNA: TGTGCCAGCAGCTTATGGGGGGGCGCAGACACCGGGGAGCTGTTTTTT

J: TRBJ2-1
D: TRBD2
V: TRBV29-1
size: -
CDR3: CSVETGLASNEQFF
DNA: TGCAGCGTTGAAACGGGACTAGCGTCCAATGAGCAGTTCTTC

J: TRBJ2-3
D: TRBD1
V: TRBV6-1
size: -
CDR3: CASSEAPGQGADTQYF
DNA: TGTGCCAGCAGTGAAGCGCCGGGACAGGGGGCAGATACGCAGTATTTT

J: TRBJ2-3
D: -
V: TRBV30
size: -
CDR3: CAWSLYSTDTQYF
DNA: TGTGCCTGGAGTTTGTATAGCACAGATACGCAGTATTTT

J: TRBJ1-1
D: TRBD1
V: TRBV7-8
size: -
CDR3: CASSNRGGLVNTEAFF
DNA: TGTGCCAGCAGCAACAGGGGAGGCCTAGTGAACACTGAAGCTTTCTTT

J: TRBJ1-2
D: TRBD1
V: TRBV27
size: -
CDR3: CASSSTGGSHGYTF
DNA: TGTGCCAGCAGTTCTACAGGGGGCTCACATGGCTACACCTTC

J: TRBJ2-1
D: -
V: TRBV19
size: -
CDR3: CASSKARGPYYNEQFF
DNA: TGTGCCAGTAGTAAGGCCCGAGGGCCTTATTACAATGAGCAGTTCTTC

J: TRBJ2-1
D: TRBD2
V: TRBV6-4
size: -
CDR3: CASSESGSSYNEQFF
DNA: TGTGCCAGCAGTGAAAGCGGGAGTTCCTACAATGAGCAGTTCTTC

J: TRBJ1-4
D: TRBD1
V: TRBV15
size: -
CDR3: CATSREGQGTNEKLFF
DNA: TGTGCCACCAGCAGGGAAGGACAGGGAACTAATGAAAAACTGTTTTTT

J: TRBJ2-7
D: TRBD2
V: TRBV7-9
size: -
CDR3: CASSSGLAGYEQYF
DNA: TGTGCCAGCAGCTCGGGACTAGCGGGGTACGAGCAGTACTTC

J: TRBJ2-1
D: TRBD2
V: TRBV7-2
size: -
CDR3: CASSLLGTSDHSYNEQFF
DNA: TGTGCCAGCAGCTTATTAGGGACTAGCGACCACTCCTACAATGAGCAGTTCTTC

J: TRBJ2-5
D: -
V: TRBV5-5
size: -
CDR3: CASSGLQETQYF
DNA: TGTGCCAGCAGTGGACTCCAAGAGACCCAGTACTTC

J: TRBJ1-2
D: TRBD1
V: TRBV28
size: -
CDR3: CASNLGTGIGYTF
DNA: TGTGCCAGCAACCTCGGGACAGGGATAGGCTACACCTTC

J: TRBJ2-7
D: -
V: TRBV7-3
size: once
CDR3: CASSYAGGSYEQYF
DNA: TGTGCCAGCAGCTACGCGGGTGGCTCCTACGAGCAGTACTTC

J: TRBJ2-3
D: TRBD1
V: TRBV9
size: -
CDR3: CASSAGTGDTDTQYF
DNA: TGTGCCAGCAGCGCTGGGACAGGGGACACAGATACGCAGTATTTT

J: TRBJ1-1
D: TRBD1
V: TRBV6-5
size: -
CDR3: CASSYGQVRSTEAFF
DNA: TGTGCCAGCAGTTACGGACAGGTTAGGTCTACTGAGGCTTTCTTT